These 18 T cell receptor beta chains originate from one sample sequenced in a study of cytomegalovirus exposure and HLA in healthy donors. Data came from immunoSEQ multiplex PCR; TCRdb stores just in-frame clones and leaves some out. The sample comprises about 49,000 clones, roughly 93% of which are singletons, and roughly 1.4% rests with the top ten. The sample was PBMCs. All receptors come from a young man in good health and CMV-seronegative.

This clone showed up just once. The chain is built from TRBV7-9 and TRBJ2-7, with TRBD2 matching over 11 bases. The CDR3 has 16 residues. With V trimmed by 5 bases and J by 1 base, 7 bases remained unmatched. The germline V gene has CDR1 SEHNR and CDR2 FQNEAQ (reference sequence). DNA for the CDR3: TGTGCCAGCAGCCCAACCCGGACTAGCGGGTCCTACGAGCAGTACTTC. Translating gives CASSPTRTSGSYEQYF.

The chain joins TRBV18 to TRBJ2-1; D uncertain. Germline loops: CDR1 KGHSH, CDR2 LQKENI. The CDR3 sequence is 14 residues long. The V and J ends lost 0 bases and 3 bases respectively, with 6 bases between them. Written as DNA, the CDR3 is TGTGCCAGCTCACCACCAAGCGTCTACAATGAGCAGTTCTTC. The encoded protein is CASSPPSVYNEQFF.

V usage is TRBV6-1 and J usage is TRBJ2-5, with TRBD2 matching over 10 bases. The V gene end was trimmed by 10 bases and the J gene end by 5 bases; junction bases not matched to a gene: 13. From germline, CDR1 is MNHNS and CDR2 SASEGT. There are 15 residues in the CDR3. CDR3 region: CATANLSGRRETQYF. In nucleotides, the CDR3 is TGTGCCACCGCTAACCTTAGCGGGAGGAGGGAGACCCAGTACTTC.

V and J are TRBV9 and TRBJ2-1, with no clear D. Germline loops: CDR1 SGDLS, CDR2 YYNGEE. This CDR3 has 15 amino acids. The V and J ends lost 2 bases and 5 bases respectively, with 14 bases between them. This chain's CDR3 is CASSVAVSSHNEQFF. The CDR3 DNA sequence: TGTGCCAGCAGCGTTGCGGTCAGCTCACACAATGAGCAGTTCTTC.

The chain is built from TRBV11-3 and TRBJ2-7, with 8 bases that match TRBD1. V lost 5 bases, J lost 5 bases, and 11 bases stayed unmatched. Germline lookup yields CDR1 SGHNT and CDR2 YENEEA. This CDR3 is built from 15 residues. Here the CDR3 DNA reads TGTGCCAGCAGCCCATCCAGGACAGGGCGCCACGAGCAGTACTTC. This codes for CASSPSRTGRHEQYF.

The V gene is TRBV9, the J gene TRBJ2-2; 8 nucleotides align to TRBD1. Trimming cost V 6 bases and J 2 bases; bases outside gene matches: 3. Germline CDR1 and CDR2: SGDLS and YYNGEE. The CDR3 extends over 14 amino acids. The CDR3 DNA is TGTGCCAGCACTGGACAGGGAAACACCGGGGAGCTGTTTTTT. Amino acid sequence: CASTGQGNTGELFF.

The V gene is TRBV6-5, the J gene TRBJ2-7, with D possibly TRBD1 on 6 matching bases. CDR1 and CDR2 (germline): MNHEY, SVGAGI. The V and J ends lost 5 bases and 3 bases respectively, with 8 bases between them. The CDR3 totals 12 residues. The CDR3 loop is CASSGDIYEQYF. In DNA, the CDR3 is TGTGCCAGCAGTGGGGACATCTACGAGCAGTACTTC.

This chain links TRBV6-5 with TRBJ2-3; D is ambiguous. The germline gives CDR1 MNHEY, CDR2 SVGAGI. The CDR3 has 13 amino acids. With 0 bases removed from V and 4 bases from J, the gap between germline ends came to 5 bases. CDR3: CASSYSAADTQYF. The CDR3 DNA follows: TGTGCCAGCAGTTACTCGGCCGCAGATACGCAGTATTTT.

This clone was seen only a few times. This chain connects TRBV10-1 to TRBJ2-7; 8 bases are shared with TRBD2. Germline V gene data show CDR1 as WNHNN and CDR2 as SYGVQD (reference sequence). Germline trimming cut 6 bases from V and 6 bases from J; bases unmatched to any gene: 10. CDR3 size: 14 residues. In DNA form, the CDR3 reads TGCGCCAGCAGCAAGGGACTAGGGGGTGTCGAGCAGTACTTC. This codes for CASSKGLGGVEQYF.

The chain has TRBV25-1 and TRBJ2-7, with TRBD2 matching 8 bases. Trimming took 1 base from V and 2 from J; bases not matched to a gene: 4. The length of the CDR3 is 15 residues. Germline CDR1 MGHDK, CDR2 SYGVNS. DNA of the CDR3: TGTGCCAGCAGTGAATCTTCGGGACTAGCCTACGAGCAGTACTTC. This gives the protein CASSESSGLAYEQYF.

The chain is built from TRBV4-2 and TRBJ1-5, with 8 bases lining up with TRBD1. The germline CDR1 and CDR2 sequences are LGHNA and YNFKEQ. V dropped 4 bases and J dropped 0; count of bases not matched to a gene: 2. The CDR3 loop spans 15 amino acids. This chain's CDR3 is CASSPTGGSNQPQHF. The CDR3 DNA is TGTGCCAGCAGCCCCACAGGGGGTAGCAATCAGCCCCAGCATTTT.

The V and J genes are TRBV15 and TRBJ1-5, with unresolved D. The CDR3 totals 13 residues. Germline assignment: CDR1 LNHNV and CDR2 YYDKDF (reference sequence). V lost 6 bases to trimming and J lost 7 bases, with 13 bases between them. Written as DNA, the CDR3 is TGTGCCACCAGTCCTCACCCAGGACAGCCCCAGCATTTT. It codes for CATSPHPGQPQHF.

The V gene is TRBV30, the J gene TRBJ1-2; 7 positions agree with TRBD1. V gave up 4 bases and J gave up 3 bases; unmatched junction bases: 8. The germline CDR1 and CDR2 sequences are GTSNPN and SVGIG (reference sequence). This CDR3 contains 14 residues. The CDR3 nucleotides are TGTGCCTGGACCACAACAGGGGCGGACTATGGCTACACCTTC. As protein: CAWTTTGADYGYTF.

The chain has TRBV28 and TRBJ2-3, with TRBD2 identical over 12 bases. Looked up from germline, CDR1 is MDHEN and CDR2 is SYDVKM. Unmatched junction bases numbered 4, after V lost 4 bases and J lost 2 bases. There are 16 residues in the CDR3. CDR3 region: CASSSGLAGLTDTQYF. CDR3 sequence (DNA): TGTGCCAGCAGTTCGGGACTAGCGGGCCTCACAGATACGCAGTATTTT.

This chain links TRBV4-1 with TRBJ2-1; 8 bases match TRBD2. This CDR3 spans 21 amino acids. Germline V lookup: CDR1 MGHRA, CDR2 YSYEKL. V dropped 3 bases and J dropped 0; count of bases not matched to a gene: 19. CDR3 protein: CASSHPFYTREVPSSYNEQFF. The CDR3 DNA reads TGCGCCAGCAGCCATCCTTTCTACACGCGGGAGGTACCAAGCTCCTACAATGAGCAGTTCTTC.

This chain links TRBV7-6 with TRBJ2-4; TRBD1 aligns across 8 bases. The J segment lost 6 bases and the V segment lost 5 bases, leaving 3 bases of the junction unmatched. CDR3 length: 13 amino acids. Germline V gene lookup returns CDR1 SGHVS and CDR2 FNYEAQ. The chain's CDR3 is CASSAGGLNIQYF. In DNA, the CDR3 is TGTGCCAGCAGCGCAGGGGGCTTAAACATTCAGTACTTC.

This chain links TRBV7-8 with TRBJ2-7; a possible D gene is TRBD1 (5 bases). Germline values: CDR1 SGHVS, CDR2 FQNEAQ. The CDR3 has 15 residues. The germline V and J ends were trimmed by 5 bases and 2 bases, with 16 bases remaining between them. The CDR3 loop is CASSGHPDSPYEQYF. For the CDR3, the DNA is TGTGCCAGCAGCGGCCACCCCGACAGCCCCTACGAGCAGTACTTC.

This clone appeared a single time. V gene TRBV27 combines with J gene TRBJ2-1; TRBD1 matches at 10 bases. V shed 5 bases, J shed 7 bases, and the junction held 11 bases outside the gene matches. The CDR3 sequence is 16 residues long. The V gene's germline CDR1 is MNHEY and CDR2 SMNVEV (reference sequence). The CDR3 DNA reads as TGTGCCAGCAGTCCTCGGGACAGGGGCCTACTTAATGAGCAGTTCTTC. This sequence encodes CASSPRDRGLLNEQFF.